The next 2 T cell receptor beta chains were all read from a single sample in a study of blood T cell repertoires in COVID-19. Assay: immunoSEQ multiplex PCR; the TCRdb copy retains only in-frame clones and omits some. The data contain under 250,000 clones, around four fifths of them singletons. The sequenced material came from peripheral blood. These receptors all come from a man aged 50-59 years with active or convalescent COVID-19.

V gene TRBV5-1 combines with J gene TRBJ2-2; D is uncertain. The V gene lost 1 base and the J gene lost 8 bases, with 9 bases spanning the gap. Looked up from germline, CDR1 is SGHRS and CDR2 is YFSETQ. The CDR3 covers 13 residues. CDR3 DNA sequence: TGCGCCAGCAGCTTGAGCGTTCCGGGGGAGCTGTTTTTT. This encodes CASSLSVPGELFF.

The genes are TRBV7-9 and TRBJ2-3, with D possibly matching TRBD2 (6 bases). The CDR3 extends over 17 amino acids. The germline V gene encodes CDR1 SEHNR and CDR2 FQNEAQ (reference sequence). V was cut by 1 base and J by 2 bases, with 16 bases left in between. In DNA form, the CDR3 reads TGTGCCAGCAGCTTAGGGGGATCCAGGAGGGACACAGATACGCAGTATTTT. It specifies CASSLGGSRRDTDTQYF.